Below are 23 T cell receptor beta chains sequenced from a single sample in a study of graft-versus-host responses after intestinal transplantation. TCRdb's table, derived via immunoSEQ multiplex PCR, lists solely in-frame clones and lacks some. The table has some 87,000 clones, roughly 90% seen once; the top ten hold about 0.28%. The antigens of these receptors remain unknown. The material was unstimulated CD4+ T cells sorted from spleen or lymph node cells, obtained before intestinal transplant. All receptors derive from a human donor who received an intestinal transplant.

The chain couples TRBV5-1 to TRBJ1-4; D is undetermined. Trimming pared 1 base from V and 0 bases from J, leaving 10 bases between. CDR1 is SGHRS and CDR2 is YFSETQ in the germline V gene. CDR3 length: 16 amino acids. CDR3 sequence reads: CASSLPGTSTNEKLFF. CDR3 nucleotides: TGCGCCAGCAGCTTGCCCGGAACTTCAACTAATGAAAAACTGTTTTTT.

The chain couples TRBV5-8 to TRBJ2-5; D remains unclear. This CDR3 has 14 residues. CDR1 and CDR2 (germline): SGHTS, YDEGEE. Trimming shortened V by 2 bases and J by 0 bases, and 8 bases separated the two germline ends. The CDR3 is CASSFRSNQETQYF. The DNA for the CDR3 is TGTGCCAGCAGCTTTAGGAGTAACCAAGAGACCCAGTACTTC.

The CDR3 sequence: CAWRLAGYEQYF. The DNA for the CDR3 is TGTGCCTGGAGACTAGCTGGCTACGAGCAGTACTTC. The chain couples TRBV30 to TRBJ2-7; D might be TRBD2 (6 bases). The CDR3 sequence is 12 residues long. V lost 3 bases, J lost 3 bases, and 9 bases lay in between. Germline V gene lookup returns CDR1 GTSNPN and CDR2 SVGIG (reference sequence).

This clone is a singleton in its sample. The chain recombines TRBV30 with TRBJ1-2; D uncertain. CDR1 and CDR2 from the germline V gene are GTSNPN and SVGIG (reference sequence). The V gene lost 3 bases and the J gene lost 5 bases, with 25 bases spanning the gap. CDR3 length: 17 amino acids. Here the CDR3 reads CAWRVYRRAGAVYGYTF. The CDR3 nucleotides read TGTGCCTGGAGGGTATATCGGCGGGCAGGTGCCGTTTATGGCTACACCTTC. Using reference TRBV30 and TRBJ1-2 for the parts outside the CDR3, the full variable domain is SQTIHQWPATLVQPVGSPLSLECTVEGTSNPNLYWYRQAAGRGLQLLFYSVGIGQISSEVPQNLSASRPQDRQFILSSKKLLLSDSGFYLCAWRVYRRAGAVYGYTFGSGTRLTVV.

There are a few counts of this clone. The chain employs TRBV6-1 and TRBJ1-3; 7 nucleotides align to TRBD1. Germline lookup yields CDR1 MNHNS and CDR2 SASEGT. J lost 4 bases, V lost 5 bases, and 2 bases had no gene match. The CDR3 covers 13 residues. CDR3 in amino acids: CASSTGAGNTIYF. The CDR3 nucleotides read TGTGCCAGCAGTACAGGGGCCGGAAACACCATATATTTT.

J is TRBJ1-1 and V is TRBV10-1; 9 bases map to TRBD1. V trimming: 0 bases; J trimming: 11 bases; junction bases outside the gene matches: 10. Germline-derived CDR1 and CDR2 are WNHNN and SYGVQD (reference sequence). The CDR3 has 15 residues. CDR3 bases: TGCGCCAGCAGTGAGTCGACAGGGGGGAGAGTTGGGGCTTTCTTT. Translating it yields CASSESTGGRVGAFF.

CDR3 bases: TGTGCCAGTAGTATCACTAGCGGGATCTACAATGAGCAGTTCTTC. It codes for CASSITSGIYNEQFF. This chain uses TRBV19 with TRBJ2-1; TRBD2 matches 10 bases. The germline V gene encodes CDR1 LNHDA and CDR2 SQIVND (reference sequence). V gave up 3 bases and J gave up 3 bases; unmatched junction bases: 2. The CDR3 runs to 15 residues.

DNA for the CDR3: TGTGCCAGCAGCTTCGGTGGCTGGTACTACGAGCAGTACTTC. As protein: CASSFGGWYYEQYF. The rearrangement joins TRBV5-6 to TRBJ2-7; D gene unclear. V was cut by 2 bases and J by 3 bases, with 12 bases left in between. Germline V gives CDR1 SGHDT, CDR2 YYEEEE. CDR3 length equals 14 residues.

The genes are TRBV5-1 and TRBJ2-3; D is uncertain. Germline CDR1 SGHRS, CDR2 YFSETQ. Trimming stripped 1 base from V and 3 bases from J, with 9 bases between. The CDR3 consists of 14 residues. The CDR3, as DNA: TGCGCCAGCAGCTTGACACCTGGGACAGATACGCAGTATTTT. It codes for CASSLTPGTDTQYF.

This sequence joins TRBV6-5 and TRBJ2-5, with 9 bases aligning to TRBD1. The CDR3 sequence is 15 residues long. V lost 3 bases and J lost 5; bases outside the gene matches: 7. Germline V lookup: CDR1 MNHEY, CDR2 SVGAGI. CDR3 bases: TGTGCCAGCAGTTATGTCGGGACAGGGCGGGAGACCCAGTACTTC. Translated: CASSYVGTGRETQYF.

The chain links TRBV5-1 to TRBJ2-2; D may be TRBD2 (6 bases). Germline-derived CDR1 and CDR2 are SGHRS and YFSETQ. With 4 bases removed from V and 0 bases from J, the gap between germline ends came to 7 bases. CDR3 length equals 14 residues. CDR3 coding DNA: TGCGCCAGCAGCCGGGACTCGAACACCGGGGAGCTGTTTTTT. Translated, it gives CASSRDSNTGELFF.

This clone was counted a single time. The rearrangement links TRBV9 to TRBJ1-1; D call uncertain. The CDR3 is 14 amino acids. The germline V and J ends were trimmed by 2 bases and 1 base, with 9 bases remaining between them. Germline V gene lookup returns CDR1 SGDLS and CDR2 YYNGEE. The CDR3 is CASSVAYGNTEAFF. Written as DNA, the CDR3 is TGTGCCAGCAGCGTGGCATATGGGAACACTGAAGCTTTCTTT.

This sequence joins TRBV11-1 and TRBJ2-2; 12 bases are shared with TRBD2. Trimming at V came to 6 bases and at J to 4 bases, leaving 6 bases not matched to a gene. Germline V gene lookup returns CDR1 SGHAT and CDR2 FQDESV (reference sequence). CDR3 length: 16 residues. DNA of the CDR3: TGTGCCAGCAGTAAACCGGGACTAGCGGGCACCGGGGAGCTGTTTTTT. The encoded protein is CASSKPGLAGTGELFF.

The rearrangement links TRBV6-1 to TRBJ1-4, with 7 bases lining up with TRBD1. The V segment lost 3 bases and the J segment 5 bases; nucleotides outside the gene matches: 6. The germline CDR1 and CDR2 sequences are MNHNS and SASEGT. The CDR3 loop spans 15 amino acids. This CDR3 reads CASSERGTENEKLFF. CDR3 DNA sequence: TGTGCCAGCAGTGAGCGGGGGACAGAGAATGAAAAACTGTTTTTT.

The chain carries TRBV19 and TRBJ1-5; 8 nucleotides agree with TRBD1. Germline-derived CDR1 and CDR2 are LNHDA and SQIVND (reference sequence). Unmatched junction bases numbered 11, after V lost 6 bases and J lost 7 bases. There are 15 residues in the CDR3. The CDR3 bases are TGTGCCAGTAGCGAGGGACAGGTCGGTAGGCAGCCCCAGCATTTT. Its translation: CASSEGQVGRQPQHF.

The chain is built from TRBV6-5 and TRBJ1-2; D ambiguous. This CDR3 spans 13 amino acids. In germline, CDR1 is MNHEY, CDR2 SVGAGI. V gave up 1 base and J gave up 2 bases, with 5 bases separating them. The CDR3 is CASSYLSNYGYTF. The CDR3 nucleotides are TGTGCCAGCAGTTACTTGTCGAACTATGGCTACACCTTC.

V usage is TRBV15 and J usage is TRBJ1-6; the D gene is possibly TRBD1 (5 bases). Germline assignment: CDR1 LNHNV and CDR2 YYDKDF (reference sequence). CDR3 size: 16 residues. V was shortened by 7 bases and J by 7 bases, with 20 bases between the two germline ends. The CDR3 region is CATTRWGGASNSPLHF. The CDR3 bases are TGTGCCACCACCCGCTGGGGAGGGGCGAGCAATTCACCCCTCCACTTT.

As DNA, the CDR3 is TGCGCCAGCAGCCAAGATCAAAGGAGTAATCAGCCCCAGCATTTT. It specifies CASSQDQRSNQPQHF. The chain recombines TRBV4-1 with TRBJ1-5; D is unresolved. Trimming pared 0 bases from V and 4 bases from J, leaving 10 bases between. Germline CDR1 is MGHRA and CDR2 is YSYEKL. This CDR3 spans 15 amino acids.

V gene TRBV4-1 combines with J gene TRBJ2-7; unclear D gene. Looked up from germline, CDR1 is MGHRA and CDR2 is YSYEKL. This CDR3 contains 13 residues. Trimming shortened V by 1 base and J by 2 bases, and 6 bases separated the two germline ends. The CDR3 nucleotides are TGCGCCAGCAGCCAAGGGTGGACCTACGAGCAGTACTTC. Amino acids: CASSQGWTYEQYF.

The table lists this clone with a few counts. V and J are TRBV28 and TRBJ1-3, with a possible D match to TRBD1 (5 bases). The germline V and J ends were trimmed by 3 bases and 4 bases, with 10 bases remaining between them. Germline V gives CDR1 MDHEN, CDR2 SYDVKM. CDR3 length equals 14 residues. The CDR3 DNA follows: TGTGCCAGCAGTTTTGGGGGAGGGGGAAACACCATATATTTT. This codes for CASSFGGGGNTIYF.

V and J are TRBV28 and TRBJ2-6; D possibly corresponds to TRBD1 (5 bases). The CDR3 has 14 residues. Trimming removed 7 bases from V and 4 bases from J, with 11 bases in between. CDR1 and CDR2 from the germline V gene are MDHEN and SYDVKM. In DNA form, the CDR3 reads TGTGCCAGCATCGAAGGGGCCGGGGCCAACGTCCTGACTTTC. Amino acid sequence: CASIEGAGANVLTF.

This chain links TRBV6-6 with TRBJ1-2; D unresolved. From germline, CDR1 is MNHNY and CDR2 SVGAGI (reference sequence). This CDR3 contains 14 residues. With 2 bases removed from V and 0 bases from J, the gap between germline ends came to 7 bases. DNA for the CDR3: TGTGCCAGCAGTTACCTTTGGGCTAACTATGGCTACACCTTC. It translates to CASSYLWANYGYTF.

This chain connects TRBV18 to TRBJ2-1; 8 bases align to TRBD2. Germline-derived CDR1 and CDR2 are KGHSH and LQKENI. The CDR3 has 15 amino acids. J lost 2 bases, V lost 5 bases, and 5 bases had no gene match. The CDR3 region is CASSTSGPTYNEQFF. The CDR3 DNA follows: TGTGCCAGCTCAACTAGCGGCCCGACCTACAATGAGCAGTTCTTC.